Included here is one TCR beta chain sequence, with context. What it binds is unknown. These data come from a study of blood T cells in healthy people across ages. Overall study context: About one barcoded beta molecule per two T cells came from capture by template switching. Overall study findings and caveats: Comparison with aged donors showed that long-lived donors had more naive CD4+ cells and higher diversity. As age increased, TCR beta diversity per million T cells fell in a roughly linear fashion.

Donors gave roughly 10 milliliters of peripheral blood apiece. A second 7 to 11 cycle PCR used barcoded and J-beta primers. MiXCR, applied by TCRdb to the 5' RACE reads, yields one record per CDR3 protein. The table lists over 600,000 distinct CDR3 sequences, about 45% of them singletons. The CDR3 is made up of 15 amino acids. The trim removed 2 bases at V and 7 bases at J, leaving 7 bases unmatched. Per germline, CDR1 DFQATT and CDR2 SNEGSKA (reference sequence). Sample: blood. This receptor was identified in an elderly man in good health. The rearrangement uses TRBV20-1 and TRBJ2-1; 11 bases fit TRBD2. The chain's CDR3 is CSARPRLAGSNEQFF. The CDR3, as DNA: TGCAGTGCTAGACCTAGACTAGCGGGATCTAATGAGCAGTTCTTC.